This T cell receptor (beta chain) was found in a study of Ad26.COV2.S vaccination and SARS-CoV-2 variants. Treatment in this sample: roughly 20 received Ad26.COV2.S at low or high dose, single or two shots; 5 received placebo; per-sample allocation not given. Collection of the samples took place on day 63 after the first injection of vaccine or placebo. Trimming cost V 3 bases and J 3 bases, with 12 bases left between them. The germline CDR1 and CDR2 sequences are MDHEN and SYDVKM. The CDR3 consists of 15 residues. Method: immunoSEQ multiplex PCR; TCRdb's copy keeps in-frame clones and lacks some. This table has about 480,000 clones, around 85% appearing once. This clone was observed a few times.

J is TRBJ1-3 and V is TRBV28; D gene unclear. This TCR was recovered from a person aged 18-60 years who received the Ad26.COV2.S COVID-19 vaccine or a placebo. The material sequenced was peripheral blood, taken in a trial of Ad26.COV2.S vaccine versus placebo. CDR3 in DNA: TGTGCCAGCAGTTTTCCGCAGGTAGATGGAAACACCATATATTTT. It encodes CASSFPQVDGNTIYF.